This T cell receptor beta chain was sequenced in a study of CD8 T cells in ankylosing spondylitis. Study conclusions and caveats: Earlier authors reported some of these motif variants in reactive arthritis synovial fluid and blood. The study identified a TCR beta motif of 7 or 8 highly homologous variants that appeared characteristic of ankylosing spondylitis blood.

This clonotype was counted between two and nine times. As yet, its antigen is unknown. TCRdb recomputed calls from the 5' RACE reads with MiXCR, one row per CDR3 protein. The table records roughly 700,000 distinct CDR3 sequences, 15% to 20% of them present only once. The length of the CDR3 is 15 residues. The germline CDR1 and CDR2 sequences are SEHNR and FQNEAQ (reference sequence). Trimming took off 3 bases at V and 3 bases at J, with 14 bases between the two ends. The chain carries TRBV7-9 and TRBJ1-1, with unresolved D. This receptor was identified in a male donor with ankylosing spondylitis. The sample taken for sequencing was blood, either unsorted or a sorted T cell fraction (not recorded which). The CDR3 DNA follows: TGTGCCAGCAGCTTGGCCGGGTCACTTTACACTGAAGCTTTCTTT. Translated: CASSLAGSLYTEAFF.